The rows below give T cell receptor beta chains drawn from one sample of a study of low-dose radiotherapy and immunotherapy resistance in tumors. TCRdb fed the reads into MiXCR, producing one record per CDR3 protein. This table holds approximately 100,000 distinct CDR3 sequences, 20% to 25% found once. The sequenced sample was PBMCs, obtained after low-dose radiotherapy plus immunotherapy. The receptors were sampled from a male donor with prostate cancer. Each CDR3 is given with its conserved first and last residue. A D gene is named only where the DNA matches it firmly. A row's size may be missing; if present it is once, few, many or a size class.

length	D	size	V	J	CDR3	DNA
18	TRBD2	.	TRBV7-2	TRBJ2-1	CASSRGLAGGSSYNEQFF	TGTGCCAGCTCGCGGGGGCTAGCGGGAGGGAGCTCCTACAATGAGCAGTTCTTC
15	.	many	TRBV7-2	TRBJ1-5	CASSKARDSNQPQHF	TGTGCCAGCAGTAAAGCAAGGGATAGCAATCAGCCCCAGCATTTT
13	.	many	TRBV12-3/TRBV12-4	TRBJ1-5	CASSLGSHQPQHF	TGTGCCAGCAGTTTAGGGAGTCATCAGCCCCAGCATTTT
14	TRBD2	many	TRBV27	TRBJ2-1	CPIGGGGALNEQFF	TGCCCCATCGGGGGCGGGGGGGCCTTAAATGAGCAGTTCTTC
14	TRBD1	many	TRBV10-3	TRBJ2-7	CAIRPDRGEDEQYF	TGTGCCATCAGACCCGACAGGGGCGAAGACGAGCAGTACTTC
16	TRBD1	many	TRBV7-9	TRBJ1-6	CASSYGTAFGNSPLHF	TGTGCCAGCAGCTACGGGACAGCGTTCGGAAATTCACCCCTCCACTTT
14	.	.	TRBV6-2/TRBV6-3	TRBJ2-1	CASSVGRGSNEQFF	TGTGCCAGCAGTGTGGGACGCGGATCCAATGAGCAGTTCTTC
12	.	many	TRBV18	TRBJ2-1	CASSPSRGEQFF	TGTGCCAGCTCACCATCCAGGGGCGAGCAGTTCTTC
15	.	many	TRBV6-2/TRBV6-3	TRBJ2-7	CASSYSQRPVYEQYF	TGTGCCAGCAGTTACTCCCAGCGTCCGGTCTACGAGCAGTACTTC
13	TRBD1	few	TRBV12-3/TRBV12-4	TRBJ2-2	CASWDRVTGELFF	TGTGCCAGCTGGGACAGGGTCACCGGGGAGCTGTTTTTT
15	.	many	TRBV3-1	TRBJ1-6	CASSLGEEFGSPLHF	TGTGCCAGCAGCCTGGGGGAAGAATTTGGTTCACCCCTCCACTTT
14	.	many	TRBV6-1	TRBJ2-1	CAGQPATSGNEQFF	TGTGCCGGCCAGCCGGCCACTTCGGGAAATGAGCAGTTCTTC
19	.	many	TRBV7-3	TRBJ2-6	CASSSISVRGSSGANVLTF	TGTGCCAGCAGCTCAATCAGCGTGAGGGGAAGCTCTGGGGCCAACGTCCTGACTTTC
14	.	.	TRBV9	TRBJ2-1	CASSAPTRSNEQFF	TGTGCCAGCAGCGCCCCGACTAGATCCAATGAGCAGTTCTTC
14	.	many	TRBV6-1	TRBJ2-7	CASSEEGPTYEQYF	TGTGCCAGCAGTGAGGAGGGTCCGACCTACGAGCAGTACTTC
16	.	many	TRBV4-2	TRBJ2-3	CASSRTGSGVSDTQYF	TGTGCCAGCAGCCGAACCGGTTCTGGTGTATCAGATACGCAGTATTTT
13	.	many	TRBV10-3	TRBJ2-7	CAISESGQPEQYF	TGTGCCATCAGTGAGTCCGGACAGCCAGAGCAGTACTTC
17	TRBD1	many	TRBV4-1	TRBJ1-4	CASSQGHRGATNEKLFF	TGCGCCAGCAGCCAAGGCCACAGGGGCGCAACTAATGAAAAACTGTTTTTT
15	TRBD2	many	TRBV29-1	TRBJ2-1	CSTKRGAFSYNEQFF	TGCAGTACTAAGCGGGGGGCTTTCTCCTACAATGAGCAGTTCTTC
13	TRBD1	many	TRBV6-5	TRBJ1-1	CASSQGGKTEAFF	TGTGCCAGCAGCCAGGGGGGTAAGACTGAAGCTTTCTTT
15	.	many	TRBV10-3	TRBJ2-7	CAIREGQGRSYEQYF	TGTGCCATCCGGGAAGGGCAGGGTCGGTCCTACGAGCAGTACTTC
12	.	many	TRBV2	TRBJ2-7	CASRNPPYEQYF	TGTGCCAGCAGGAATCCCCCCTACGAGCAGTACTTC
14	TRBD1	few	TRBV5-6	TRBJ1-4	CASSWDRGNEKLFF	TGTGCCAGCAGCTGGGACAGAGGTAATGAAAAACTGTTTTTT
15	.	many	TRBV4-2	TRBJ2-2	CASSQGGSNTGELFF	TGTGCCAGCAGCCAAGGGGGGTCCAACACCGGGGAGCTGTTTTTT
15	.	many	TRBV21-1	TRBJ1-2	CASIPTTRRMGGYTF	TGTGCCAGCATCCCGACGACAAGGAGGATGGGTGGCTACACCTTC
14	TRBD1	many	TRBV12-3/TRBV12-4	TRBJ1-2	CASSLQQGAYGYTF	TGTGCCAGCAGTCTACAACAGGGGGCGTATGGCTACACCTTC
16	.	many	TRBV6-6	TRBJ2-1	CASRTRDSSSYNEQFF	TGTGCCAGCAGAACTCGGGACTCCAGCTCCTACAATGAGCAGTTCTTC
15	.	many	TRBV4-2	TRBJ2-1	CASSLLSDSDNEQFF	TGTGCCAGCAGCCTACTTTCGGACAGTGACAATGAGCAGTTCTTC
15	.	.	TRBV10-3	TRBJ2-3	CAISARGPPADTQYF	TGTGCCATCAGTGCGCGAGGACCCCCCGCAGATACGCAGTATTTT
14	.	.	TRBV5-1	TRBJ2-1	CASSLADSYNEQFF	TGCGCCAGCAGCCTAGCTGATTCCTACAATGAGCAGTTCTTC
11	.	many	TRBV30	TRBJ2-7	CAWDDRDTLHF	TGTGCCTGGGACGACCGGGACACGTTGCACTTC
15	.	many	TRBV4-2	TRBJ1-2	CASSERPRANYGYTF	TGTGCCAGCAGCGAACGCCCCAGGGCGAACTATGGCTACACCTTC
13	.	many	TRBV7-3	TRBJ2-2	CASSLPGPGELFF	TGTGCCAGCAGCTTACCCGGACCCGGGGAGCTGTTTTTT
17	TRBD2	many	TRBV9	TRBJ2-1	CASSVGSGGLSGNEQFF	TGTGCCAGCAGCGTAGGTAGCGGGGGGCTTTCGGGCAATGAGCAGTTCTTC
15	.	few	TRBV7-2	TRBJ2-1	CASSLGALAYNEQFF	TGTGCCAGCAGCTTAGGAGCCCTAGCCTACAATGAGCAGTTCTTC
15	.	.	TRBV19	TRBJ2-7	CASSPSVPGLGEQYF	TGTGCCAGTAGTCCCTCGGTCCCAGGGTTAGGCGAGCAGTACTTC
13	.	many	TRBV6-1	TRBJ1-5	CASSDRENQPQHF	TGTGCCAGCAGTGACAGGGAAAATCAGCCCCAGCATTTT
16	TRBD1	many	TRBV29-1	TRBJ2-3	CSVEEPDRVGTDTQYF	TGCAGCGTTGAAGAACCCGACAGGGTAGGGACAGATACGCAGTATTTT
18	TRBD1	many	TRBV27	TRBJ2-1	CASSFGIAQGGTYNEQFF	TGTGCCAGCAGTTTCGGGATTGCACAGGGGGGCACCTACAATGAGCAGTTCTTC
16	.	many	TRBV4-2	TRBJ2-3	CASSQEGRGSTDTQYF	TGTGCCAGCAGCCAAGAGGGTAGAGGGTCCACAGATACGCAGTATTTT
14	.	many	TRBV7-2	TRBJ1-6	CASSLEARDSPLHF	TGTGCCAGCAGCTTAGAGGCCCGGGATTCACCCCTCCACTTT
15	.	many	TRBV19	TRBJ1-5	CASSIVSEGDQPQHF	TGTGCCAGTAGTATTGTTTCGGAAGGGGATCAGCCCCAGCATTTT
13	.	many	TRBV12-3/TRBV12-4	TRBJ1-5	CATAWGVEQPQHF	TGTGCCACCGCATGGGGCGTGGAGCAGCCCCAGCATTTT
13	TRBD2	many	TRBV12-3/TRBV12-4	TRBJ2-5	CASSWGGEETQYF	TGTGCCAGCAGTTGGGGGGGAGAAGAGACCCAGTACTTC
13	.	few	TRBV5-1	TRBJ1-6	CASSFGQNSPLHF	TGCGCCAGCAGCTTTGGACAAAATTCACCCCTCCACTTT
14	.	many	TRBV11-2	TRBJ1-2	CASSLEAGAYGYTF	TGTGCCAGCAGCTTAGAAGCGGGGGCGTATGGCTACACCTTC
13	.	.	TRBV11-2	TRBJ2-5	CASSRSGQETQYF	TGTGCCAGCAGCAGATCTGGACAAGAGACCCAGTACTTC
16	.	few	TRBV2	TRBJ2-7	CASSNTLEGSSYEQYF	TGTGCCAGCAGTAACACACTCGAGGGGTCCTCCTACGAGCAGTACTTC
13	.	many	TRBV5-4	TRBJ2-5	CASSPDPQETQYF	TGTGCCAGCAGCCCGGACCCTCAAGAGACCCAGTACTTC
15	TRBD1	many	TRBV5-1	TRBJ2-1	CASTMGQGGYNEQFF	TGCGCCAGCACCATGGGACAGGGTGGATACAATGAGCAGTTCTTC
15	TRBD2	.	TRBV3-1	TRBJ2-7	CASSQSSGDPYEQYF	TGTGCCAGCAGCCAAAGTAGCGGGGACCCCTACGAGCAGTACTTC
16	.	many	TRBV7-8	TRBJ2-7	CASSPDSNQRVYEQYF	TGTGCCAGCAGCCCAGACAGCAATCAACGGGTCTACGAGCAGTACTTC
13	.	.	TRBV30	TRBJ2-5	CAWRLPPQETQYF	TGTGCCTGGAGACTACCTCCACAAGAGACCCAGTACTTC
17	TRBD2	.	TRBV6-2/TRBV6-3	TRBJ2-1	CASSRTISGSLLNEQFF	TGTGCCAGCAGCCGAACGATAAGCGGGAGCCTCCTCAATGAGCAGTTCTTC
15	.	.	TRBV7-9	TRBJ1-5	CASSPGSIGNQPQHF	TGTGCCAGCAGCCCAGGATCCATAGGCAATCAGCCCCAGCATTTT